This entry is about one TCR beta chain. This sample was taken from a study of blood T cells in healthy people across ages. Primers used in a second PCR of roughly 7 to 12 cycles were a sample-barcoded 5' primer and a J-beta primer mix. One entry per CDR3 protein, called by TCRdb with MiXCR from the 5' RACE reads. The sample shows about 640,000 distinct CDR3 sequences, under 70% of them seen only once. CDR1 is SGHTA, CDR2 FQGNSA, per germline. Trimming stripped 6 bases from V and 0 bases from J, with 15 bases between. CDR3 length: 15 amino acids. The clonotype originates from a man aged 60 to 69 in good health. The sequencing input was blood. The chain combines TRBV7-2 with TRBJ2-7; the D gene is possibly TRBD2 (6 bases). CDR3 in amino acids: CASRSARGASYEQYF. CDR3 bases: TGTGCCAGCAGGTCCGCCCGCGGGGCCTCCTACGAGCAGTACTTC.